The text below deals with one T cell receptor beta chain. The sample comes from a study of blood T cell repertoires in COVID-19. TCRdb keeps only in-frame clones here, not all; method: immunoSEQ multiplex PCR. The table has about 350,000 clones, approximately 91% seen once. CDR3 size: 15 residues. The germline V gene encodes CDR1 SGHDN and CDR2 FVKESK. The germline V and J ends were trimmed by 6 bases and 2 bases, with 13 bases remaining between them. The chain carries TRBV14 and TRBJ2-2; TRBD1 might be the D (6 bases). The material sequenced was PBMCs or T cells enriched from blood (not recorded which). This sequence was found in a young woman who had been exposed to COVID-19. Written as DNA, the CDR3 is TGTGCCAGCAGATCCCCGGACAGCAACACCGGGGAGCTGTTTTTT. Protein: CASRSPDSNTGELFF.